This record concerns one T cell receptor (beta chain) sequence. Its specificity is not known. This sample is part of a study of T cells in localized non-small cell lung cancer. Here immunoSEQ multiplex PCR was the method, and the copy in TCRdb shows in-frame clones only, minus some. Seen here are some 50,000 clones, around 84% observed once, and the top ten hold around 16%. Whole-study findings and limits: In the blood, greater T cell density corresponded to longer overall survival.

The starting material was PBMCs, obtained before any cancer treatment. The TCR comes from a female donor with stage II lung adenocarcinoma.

CDR3 DNA: TGTGCCAGCAGCTTACCTAACCGCAGGGGCGCGGCGGATACGCAGTATTTT. It specifies CASSLPNRRGAADTQYF. The J gene is TRBJ2-3, the V gene TRBV5-4; D perhaps matches TRBD1 (6 bases). Germline CDR1 SGHNT, CDR2 YYREEE (reference sequence). The ends were cut back, 2 bases at V and 6 bases at J, with 22 bases in the middle. This CDR3 is built from 17 residues.